The count of the clone carrying this T cell receptor (beta chain) is one. The sample is drawn from a study of blood T cell repertoires in COVID-19. Across the study: Researchers got acute and convalescent COVID-19 samples from the United States, Italy and Spain. PBMCs, B-cell-depleted T cells, or T cells provided the cDNA or gDNA that made up the material.

In the original workflow: Reference gene primer amplification gave estimated nucleated cell counts. The protocol was immunoSEQ multiplex PCR, while the TCRdb copy is restricted to in-frame clones and leaves out a portion. That table gives V, J and clone size, and the DNA gave D and trimming. The sample yields 98,000 or so clones, around 83% seen once. The CDR3 is 15 amino acids. The chain couples TRBV21-1 to TRBJ1-2; the listed D gene, TRBD1, was not tested against the DNA. TRBV21-1 has pseudogene status. Sequencing was carried out using peripheral blood. This receptor was taken from a woman in her sixties in a cohort sampled during active or convalescent COVID-19. The CDR3 loop reads CASSRGTGVNYGYTF. The CDR3 bases are TGTGCCAGCAGCAGAGGAACAGGGGTTAACTATGGCTACACCTTC.